This T cell receptor (beta chain) was found in a study of blood T cell repertoires in COVID-19 (TCRdb year 2020). In the study overall: Collaborator samples came from the United States, Italy and Spain and covered acute and convalescent phases of COVID-19. The prospective study material was composed of cDNA or gDNA derived from T cells, B-cell-depleted T cells, or PBMCs. Deeply sampled blood TCRbeta repertoires from subjects exposed to, actively infected with, or recovered from COVID-19 were included in the dataset. The repertoires were released in a freely available public database meant as a resource for research on the immune response to SARS-CoV-2. Samples were obtained from the ongoing ImmuneRACE study (first 160 participants) and from some 1,300 subjects provided by 6 global collaborators. The sample metadata nearly always contained a de-identified subject ID, COVID-19 status, age in years and sex. HLA class I and class II types, where available, came from metadata supplied by the sample provider rather than from assay-based typing.

As for this clone: It has no known antigen specificity. Per-base qualities were not stored, and no clone one base away is much larger.

The germline V gene (reference sequence) yields SSHAT for CDR1 and FNYEAQ for CDR2. V is pared back by 11 bases and J by 2 bases, with 13 bases lying between the germline termini. From the cysteine up to the phenylalanine, the CDR3 has a length of 13 residues. The read is trimmed to its CDR3 DNA, 39 bases read in frame from base 1. Here is what the overall study found, with its caveats: The amount of clinical and demographic metadata varied by source and participant and was provided uncurated.

TCRbeta CDR3 regions were amplified from genomic DNA by means of the immunoSEQ Assay, a bias-controlled multiplex PCR. On the authors' methods: The number of nucleated cells in each sample was estimated from the amplification of reference gene primers within the assay. To quantify the absolute abundance of each unique TCRbeta CDR3 rearrangement, sequence reads were collapsed and filtered. Productive Simpson clonality was computed per sample as the square root of Simpson's diversity index over productive rearrangements. The clones in this table, taken by TCRdb from immuneACCESS, are in-frame only. Not every clone is retained; where verified, under half of the shortfall comes from an unresolved V gene, and the cause of the rest is unknown. That table is the source of V, J and clone size, and D and trimming were worked out from the DNA. This sample lists 250,000 to 400,000 clones; 90% were detected once. Of the sample, roughly 2.9% is held by the ten largest clones.

In Seattle, one collaborating source enrolled patients while the infection was active and tracked those patients longitudinally over the course of disease. Whole blood was collected in K2EDTA tubes by collaborating institutions according to the institutions' own protocols. Collaborator samples were shipped for TCRbeta analysis as frozen whole blood, isolated PBMCs, or DNA extracted from either sample type. The clonotype was recovered from a woman younger than 45 with COVID-19, enrolled during active disease. The sample was peripheral blood. Recombination connected TRBV7-7 to TRBJ1-5; matching of 5 bases hints at TRBD1 as the D gene. In nucleotide form, the sequence is TGTGCCGTGGGGGGGACTCGCAATCAGCCCCAGCATTTT. Translated, this gives CAVGGTRNQPQHF.